The rows below give T cell receptor beta chains drawn from one sample of a study of T cell responses to AZD1222 COVID-19 vaccine. Only in-frame clones appear in the TCRdb table, and some are missing; sequencing was by immunoSEQ multiplex PCR. The data contain approximately 160,000 clones, 90% of them singletons. Specimen: peripheral blood, collected on day 0 of AZD1222 vaccination. These receptors all come from an adult in good health. CDR3s include the opening cysteine and the closing phenylalanine or tryptophan. The order of the fields is D gene, clone size, V gene, J gene, CDR3 protein, CDR3 DNA. A D gene is named only where the DNA matches it firmly. Clone size is not always given. Where it is, it says once, few, many or a class for expanded clones.

>NA|NA|TRBV7-2|TRBJ1-1
CASSLGGRGRSNTEAFF
TGTGCCAGCAGCTTAGGGGGACGTGGGAGGTCGAACACTGAAGCTTTCTTT
>NA|NA|TRBV7-9|TRBJ2-3
CASSLAGAGADTQYF
TGTGCCAGCAGCTTAGCGGGGGCCGGGGCAGATACGCAGTATTTT
>NA|NA|TRBV5-1|TRBJ1-2
CASSLEAGRDGYTF
TGCGCCAGCAGCTTGGAGGCAGGGAGGGATGGCTACACCTTC
>NA|NA|TRBV7-7|TRBJ1-4
CASSLRPGATNEKLFF
TGTGCTAGCAGCTTACGCCCGGGGGCAACTAATGAAAAACTGTTTTTT
>NA|once|TRBV5-1|TRBJ1-4
CASHKSSGTNEKLFF
TGCGCCAGCCATAAATCCTCCGGAACTAATGAAAAACTGTTTTTT
>NA|NA|TRBV2|TRBJ2-7
CASSELEVEQYF
TGTGCCAGCAGTGAATTAGAGGTCGAGCAGTACTTC
>TRBD1|NA|TRBV18|TRBJ1-2
CASSPPGTGGLNYGYTF
TGTGCCAGCTCACCACCCGGGACAGGGGGCCTCAACTATGGCTACACCTTC
>NA|NA|TRBV20-1|TRBJ1-1
CRSGGTEAFF
TGCAGGTCGGGAGGTACTGAAGCTTTCTTT
>NA|NA|TRBV15|TRBJ1-3
CATSRASSVSGNTIYF
TGTGCCACCAGCAGAGCATCTTCAGTCTCTGGAAACACCATATATTTT
>NA|NA|TRBV29-1|TRBJ1-1
CSVVTRELRATEAFF
TGCAGCGTTGTTACCAGGGAACTGAGGGCCACTGAAGCTTTCTTT
>TRBD2|few|TRBV11-2|TRBJ2-2
CASSPSGGVNTGELFF
TGTGCCAGCAGCCCTAGCGGGGGGGTCAACACCGGGGAGCTGTTTTTT
>NA|once|TRBV7-9|TRBJ1-2
CASSPASSIYTF
TGTGCCAGCAGCCCTGCTTCGAGTATCTACACCTTC
>NA|NA|TRBV14|TRBJ1-2
CASRTGTNYGYTF
TGTGCCAGCAGAACAGGGACTAACTATGGCTACACCTTC
>NA|NA|TRBV2|TRBJ1-6
CASSEFIGGLRLENNSPLHF
TGTGCCAGCAGTGAATTCATCGGGGGTCTTCGATTAGAGAATAATTCACCCCTCCACTTT
>NA|NA|TRBV5-4|TRBJ1-1
CASSLYTRNTEAFF
TGTGCCAGCAGCTTATATACCAGGAACACTGAAGCTTTCTTT
>NA|NA|TRBV11-2|TRBJ2-3
CASTPQPDYNTQYF
TGTGCCAGCACCCCACAGCCGGACTACAATACGCAGTATTTT
>NA|NA|TRBV4-2|TRBJ1-6
CASSQDWTGVVNSPLHF
TGTGCCAGCAGCCAAGATTGGACGGGAGTCGTTAATTCACCCCTCCACTTT
>NA|NA|TRBV6-5|TRBJ1-2
CASSYWGGNDGYTF
TGTGCCAGCAGTTATTGGGGGGGGAATGATGGCTACACCTTC
>NA|NA|TRBV23-1|TRBJ1-2
CAPTLQGRKFGYTF
TGCGCCCCCACTCTACAGGGAAGGAAATTCGGCTACACCTTC
>NA|NA|TRBV19|TRBJ2-7
CASSNPTRQHPYEQYF
TGTGCCAGTAGTAACCCCACGCGACAGCATCCCTACGAGCAGTACTTC
>TRBD1|NA|TRBV7-2|TRBJ2-1
CASSLVVTGLGNEQFF
TGTGCCAGCAGCTTAGTTGTGACAGGGTTGGGCAATGAGCAGTTCTTC
>TRBD1|NA|TRBV5-1|TRBJ2-7
CASSGGQGSYEQYF
TGCGCCAGCAGCGGGGGACAGGGATCCTACGAGCAGTACTTC
>NA|NA|TRBV28|TRBJ1-1
CASSLLIQHEAFF
TGTGCCAGCAGTTTATTAATACAGCATGAAGCTTTCTTT
>NA|NA|TRBV11-2|TRBJ1-2
CASSNSPSNYGYTF
TGTGCCAGCAGCAACTCCCCCAGTAACTATGGCTACACCTTC
>NA|NA|TRBV11-3|TRBJ2-7
CASSLGDETYEQYF
TGTGCCAGCAGCTTAGGAGACGAGACCTACGAGCAGTACTTC
>TRBD2|NA|TRBV7-6|TRBJ2-5
CASSSGGGAMETQYF
TGTGCCAGCAGCTCAGGCGGGGGGGCGATGGAGACCCAGTACTTC
>NA|NA|TRBV27|TRBJ1-1
CASSLNRVNTEAFF
TGTGCCAGCAGTTTAAACAGGGTGAACACTGAAGCTTTCTTT
>NA|NA|TRBV28|TRBJ1-1
CASSHGSEAFF
TGTGCCAGCAGTCACGGGAGTGAAGCTTTCTTT
>TRBD1|NA|TRBV29-1|TRBJ1-4
CSVEGQLNEKLFF
TGCAGCGTTGAGGGACAGCTGAATGAAAAACTGTTTTTT
>NA|NA|TRBV7-2|TRBJ2-3
CASSSSRATDTQYF
TGTGCCAGCAGCTCCAGCAGGGCCACAGATACGCAGTATTTT
>NA|once|TRBV4-3|TRBJ1-1
CASSQTPDGYNTEAFF
TGCGCCAGCAGCCAAACCCCGGACGGATACAACACTGAAGCTTTCTTT
>TRBD1|NA|TRBV5-4|TRBJ1-4
CASSPTGGANEKLFF
TGTGCCAGCAGCCCAACAGGGGGAGCTAATGAAAAACTGTTTTTT
>TRBD1|few|TRBV19|TRBJ1-2
CASSARTGGYYGYTF
TGTGCCAGTAGTGCTCGGACAGGGGGTTACTATGGCTACACCTTC
>NA|NA|TRBV15|TRBJ2-7
CATSRGGFLLDEQYF
TGTGCCACCAGCAGAGGAGGTTTTCTCCTGGACGAGCAGTACTTC
>TRBD1|once|TRBV6-5|TRBJ1-1
CASKVDRGHAEAFF
TGTGCCAGCAAGGTAGACAGGGGGCACGCTGAAGCTTTCTTT
>NA|NA|TRBV9|TRBJ2-6
CASSVGGGPGANVLTF
TGTGCCAGCAGCGTAGGAGGAGGGCCTGGGGCCAACGTCCTGACTTTC
>TRBD1|once|TRBV10-3|TRBJ1-2
CAISESPGTVYGYTF
TGTGCCATCAGTGAGTCCCCGGGGACAGTCTATGGCTACACCTTC
>NA|few|TRBV28|TRBJ2-6
CASSPTGTSSSGANVLTF
TGTGCCAGCAGTCCTACGGGGACTTCCTCCTCTGGGGCCAACGTCCTGACTTTC
>NA|once|TRBV5-5|TRBJ1-5
CASSLEGPEQPQHF
TGTGCCAGCAGCCTGGAGGGGCCTGAACAGCCCCAGCATTTT
>TRBD2|NA|TRBV6-5|TRBJ2-2
CASRRLDGGDGELFF
TGTGCCAGCAGGCGGTTAGACGGGGGGGACGGGGAGCTGTTTTTT
>TRBD1|NA|TRBV5-1|TRBJ1-1
CASSLPSGQGDTEAFF
TGCGCCAGCAGCTTGCCCTCCGGACAGGGAGACACTGAAGCTTTCTTT
>NA|NA|TRBV6-2/TRBV6-3|TRBJ2-6
CASTPSGANVLTF
TGTGCCAGCACCCCCTCTGGGGCCAACGTCCTGACTTTC
>NA|NA|TRBV4-3|TRBJ1-2
CASSQDGQPNYGYTF
TGCGCCAGCAGCCAAGATGGGCAGCCGAACTATGGCTACACCTTC
>NA|NA|TRBV28|TRBJ2-7
CASSLIRLPGPKEYEQYF
TGTGCCAGCAGTTTAATCCGCCTGCCAGGGCCAAAAGAATACGAGCAGTACTTC
>NA|NA|TRBV11-3|TRBJ1-1
CASSLVLASMNTEAFF
TGTGCCAGCAGCTTAGTTTTGGCGTCTATGAACACTGAAGCTTTCTTT
>NA|NA|TRBV12-3/TRBV12-4|TRBJ1-2
CASSQTGRRGYTF
TGTGCCAGCAGTCAAACAGGGCGCAGGGGCTACACCTTC
>NA|NA|TRBV28|TRBJ1-3
CASSLRAGLSGNTIYF
TGTGCCAGCAGTCTCCGGGCAGGCCTCTCTGGAAACACCATATATTTT
>NA|NA|TRBV9|TRBJ1-3
CASSVEIASGNTIYF
TGTGCCAGCAGCGTAGAGATCGCCTCTGGAAACACCATATATTTT